These T cell receptor beta chains were read from a single sample in a study of HIV-infected patients and healthy controls. TCRdb recomputed calls from the 5' RACE reads with MiXCR, one row per CDR3 protein. The sample shows about 15,000 distinct CDR3 sequences, around 5.5% of them seen only once. The source material was blood. Receptors originate from an adult in good health. Both conserved end residues are part of each CDR3. D genes are given only for firm matches. Clone size is stated in some rows and not others, as once, few, many or a class when expanded.

TRBV10-3,TRBJ1-2,many,TRBD1,CAIRGQSNYGYTF,TGTGCCATCAGGGGACAGTCTAACTATGGCTACACCTTC
TRBV12-3/TRBV12-4,TRBJ2-3,many,TRBD1,CASSLSQGAPTDTQYF,TGTGCCAGCAGTTTAAGTCAGGGGGCGCCCACAGATACGCAGTATTTT
TRBV14,TRBJ1-3,many,NA,CASSQVGFSGNTIYF,TGTGCCAGCAGCCAAGTGGGGTTCTCTGGAAACACCATATATTTT
TRBV6-2/TRBV6-3,TRBJ2-6,NA,TRBD1,CASRGPFSGQGSRGANVLTF,TGTGCCAGCAGGGGGCCCTTCTCGGGACAGGGATCTCGTGGGGCCAACGTCCTGACTTTC
TRBV5-1,TRBJ2-5,many,TRBD2,CASSLGLAGVLGETQYF,TGCGCCAGCAGCTTGGGACTAGCGGGGGTGCTGGGAGAGACCCAGTACTTC
TRBV24-1,TRBJ2-6,many,NA,CATSGSFPGANVLTF,TGTGCCACCAGCGGAAGTTTCCCTGGGGCCAACGTCCTGACTTTC
TRBV18,TRBJ2-1,many,TRBD2,CASSPDRGGWNEQFF,TGTGCCAGCTCACCCGACCGGGGGGGCTGGAATGAGCAGTTCTTC
TRBV4-3,TRBJ2-6,many,TRBD1,CASSQEQGELVGANVLTF,TGCGCCAGCAGCCAAGAACAGGGGGAATTGGTTGGGGCCAACGTCCTGACTTTC
TRBV27,TRBJ1-2,many,TRBD1,CASSQQGADGYTF,TGTGCCAGCAGTCAACAGGGGGCGGATGGCTACACCTTC
TRBV5-4,TRBJ1-5,many,TRBD1,CASSQLITGQGESYSNQPQHF,TGTGCCAGCAGCCAGCTAATTACGGGACAGGGGGAATCTTATAGCAATCAGCCCCAGCATTTT
TRBV20-1,TRBJ2-1,many,NA,CSARDNSEQFF,TGCAGTGCTAGAGATAACAGTGAGCAGTTCTTC
TRBV28,TRBJ1-2,many,TRBD1,CASTSGRGRGYGYTF,TGTGCCAGCACCTCAGGGAGGGGGCGAGGCTATGGCTACACCTTC
TRBV7-8,TRBJ2-7,many,NA,CASTHRNFMNYEQYF,TGTGCCAGCACCCACCGGAACTTCATGAACTACGAGCAGTACTTC
TRBV5-4,TRBJ2-7,many,NA,CASSSVRGHEQYF,TGTGCCAGCAGCTCAGTGCGGGGCCACGAGCAGTACTTC
TRBV27,TRBJ1-4,many,NA,CASSLAGSGRKLFF,TGTGCCAGCAGTTTAGCGGGGTCGGGGAGAAAACTGTTTTTT
TRBV12-3/TRBV12-4,TRBJ1-1,many,NA,CASSLMSSNTEAFF,TGTGCCAGCAGCCTGATGAGTTCAAACACTGAAGCTTTCTTT
TRBV6-2/TRBV6-3,TRBJ2-5,many,NA,CASSSYRSGYQETQYF,TGTGCCAGCAGTTCGTATCGATCGGGGTACCAAGAGACCCAGTACTTC
TRBV5-1,TRBJ2-7,many,TRBD1,CASSRGGQGSYEQYF,TGCGCCAGCAGCCGTGGGGGACAGGGGTCCTACGAGCAGTACTTC
TRBV10-2,TRBJ2-3,many,NA,CASSEGRSTQYF,TGCGCCAGCAGTGAGGGCCGCTCTACGCAGTATTTT
TRBV20-1,TRBJ2-3,medium-sized,TRBD2,CSAYPHGLAGGSDTQYF,TGCAGTGCTTACCCCCACGGACTAGCGGGGGGGTCAGATACGCAGTATTTT
TRBV6-6,TRBJ1-1,medium-sized,NA,CASSLLIGGTEAFF,TGTGCCAGCAGCCTTTTAATAGGCGGGACTGAAGCTTTCTTT
TRBV29-1,TRBJ1-1,many,NA,CSVETGRGTEAFF,TGCAGCGTTGAAACGGGCAGGGGAACTGAAGCTTTCTTT
TRBV7-2,TRBJ1-5,few,NA,CASSLAYSNQPQHF,TGTGCCAGCAGCTTAGCCTATAGCAATCAGCCCCAGCATTTT
TRBV20-1,TRBJ1-3,few,NA,CSASPGQSSGNTIYF,TGCAGTGCTAGTCCGGGACAATCCTCTGGAAACACCATATATTTT
TRBV7-9,TRBJ2-4,medium-sized,NA,CASSSRAPRNIQYF,TGTGCCAGCAGCTCCAGGGCCCCCCGAAACATTCAGTACTTC
TRBV12-3/TRBV12-4,TRBJ1-1,many,NA,CASSPGRFNTEAFF,TGTGCCAGCAGTCCAGGCCGCTTCAACACTGAAGCTTTCTTT
TRBV28,TRBJ2-7,many,NA,CASSFLPGSSYEQYF,TGTGCCAGCAGTTTTCTTCCGGGGAGCTCCTACGAGCAGTACTTC
TRBV27,TRBJ1-1,many,NA,CASSSPHTEAFF,TGTGCCAGCAGTTCGCCGCACACTGAAGCTTTCTTT
TRBV5-1,TRBJ1-1,medium-sized,NA,CASSLEPRGTEAFF,TGCGCCAGCAGCTTGGAGCCCCGGGGCACTGAAGCTTTCTTT
TRBV27,TRBJ2-7,many,NA,CASSLGQQSYEQYF,TGTGCCAGCAGTTTAGGACAGCAATCCTACGAGCAGTACTTC
TRBV5-4,TRBJ1-2,NA,NA,CASSLGMRYGYTF,TGTGCCAGCAGCTTGGGGATGAGATATGGCTACACCTTC
TRBV28,TRBJ1-2,many,NA,CASSPGLGSYGYTF,TGTGCCAGCAGTCCCGGGCTCGGGAGCTATGGCTACACCTTC
TRBV11-2,TRBJ2-6,NA,TRBD2,CASSSLAGRGMSGANVLTF,TGTGCCAGCAGCTCCCTAGCGGGGCGGGGGATGTCTGGGGCCAACGTCCTGACTTTC
TRBV7-8,TRBJ2-5,medium-sized,NA,CASSFRGRRETQYF,TGTGCCAGCAGCTTCAGGGGCCGGCGAGAGACCCAGTACTTC
TRBV20-1,TRBJ2-7,many,TRBD2,CSASSGDEQYF,TGCAGTGCTAGTAGCGGGGACGAGCAGTACTTC
TRBV10-3,TRBJ2-1,NA,NA,CAIKGDPTGSSNNEQFF,TGTGCCATCAAGGGGGACCCCACGGGTTCGAGTAATAATGAGCAGTTCTTC
TRBV5-6,TRBJ1-4,many,NA,CASSFTEIATNEKLFF,TGTGCCAGCAGCTTCACCGAAATTGCAACTAATGAAAAACTGTTTTTT
TRBV14,TRBJ2-7,medium-sized,NA,CASSQGTGQYF,TGTGCCAGCAGCCAAGGGACCGGGCAGTACTTC
TRBV4-1,TRBJ1-2,many,NA,CASSLKTGFGYGYTF,TGCGCCAGCAGTCTTAAAACAGGGTTCGGATATGGCTACACCTTC
TRBV6-5,TRBJ1-2,medium-sized,TRBD1,CASSYSIKGASGYTF,TGTGCCAGCAGTTACTCGATTAAGGGGGCCAGTGGCTACACCTTC
TRBV7-7,TRBJ1-3,many,NA,CASSLGRGSGNTIYF,TGTGCCAGCAGCTTGGGCAGGGGCTCTGGAAACACCATATATTTT
TRBV10-3,TRBJ1-1,medium-sized,NA,CAISEGKEFYYTEAFF,TGTGCCATCAGTGAGGGGAAGGAGTTTTACTACACTGAAGCTTTCTTT
TRBV4-2,TRBJ1-2,medium-sized,NA,CASSPTKRGVEGYTF,TGTGCCAGCAGCCCCACCAAACGGGGGGTAGAAGGCTACACCTTC
TRBV12-3/TRBV12-4,TRBJ1-4,many,NA,CASSFSRSTGRISKKLFF,TGTGCCAGCAGTTTTTCCAGGTCGACGGGCCGCATATCTAAAAAACTGTTTTTT
TRBV28,TRBJ1-5,many,NA,CASTGWGQPQHF,TGTGCCAGTACAGGGTGGGGACAGCCCCAGCATTTT
TRBV11-2,TRBJ2-5,NA,NA,CASSSPRDQETQYF,TGTGCCAGCAGCTCTCCGAGGGACCAAGAGACCCAGTACTTC
TRBV2,TRBJ1-4,many,NA,CASRAQGREKLFF,TGTGCCAGCAGGGCACAGGGACGGGAAAAACTGTTTTTT
TRBV9,TRBJ1-1,many,TRBD1,CASSPLSTGVETEAFF,TGTGCCAGCAGCCCCCTATCGACAGGGGTAGAGACTGAAGCTTTCTTT
TRBV27,TRBJ2-3,medium-sized,TRBD1,CASSPETGMIADTQYF,TGTGCCAGCAGTCCGGAGACAGGGATGATCGCAGATACGCAGTATTTT
TRBV21-1,TRBJ2-3,many,NA,CASSPRSGGEDTQYF,TGTGCCAGCAGCCCAAGGAGCGGGGGGGAAGATACGCAGTATTTT
TRBV6-1,TRBJ2-1,many,TRBD2,CASSLSSGGHNEQFF,TGTGCCAGCAGTCTATCTAGCGGGGGCCACAATGAGCAGTTCTTC
TRBV3-1,TRBJ2-7,medium-sized,NA,CASSPNGRVPRYEQYF,TGTGCCAGCAGCCCAAACGGCCGGGTCCCCCGCTACGAGCAGTACTTC